The rows below give T cell receptor beta chains drawn from one sample of a study of regulatory T cells in long-lasting Graves disease. TCRdb used MiXCR to reprocess the multiplex PCR reads, holding one entry per CDR3 protein. The sample shows around 460,000 distinct CDR3 sequences, less than 25% of them seen only once. Sequenced material: peripheral blood mononuclear cells (PBMCs), taken when the disease was refractory, from a patient treated with antithyroid drugs. The receptors shown here come from a female donor with Graves disease. Both conserved end residues are part of each CDR3. A D gene is named only where the DNA matches it firmly. Size tells how often a clone was seen (once, few, many) or the class of an expanded clone, and some rows leave it out.

clone size	D gene	J gene	V gene	CDR3 DNA	CDR3 protein
.	.	TRBJ2-7	TRBV28	TGTGCCAGCAGTTTCTTGAGGGACTCCTACGAGCAGTACTTC	CASSFLRDSYEQYF
few	TRBD1	TRBJ1-2	TRBV19	TGTGCCAGCACCGGGACAGGGACTTTTTTGGGCGGCTACACCTTC	CASTGTGTFLGGYTF
.	.	TRBJ1-3	TRBV6-1	TGTGCCAGCAGCGAGACAGCTTTGGCGGGAAACACCATATATTTT	CASSETALAGNTIYF
many	TRBD1	TRBJ1-2	TRBV12-3/TRBV12-4	TGTGCCAGCAGTTTAGCCTTCGAGGGGGCGCAAATAGGCTACACCTTC	CASSLAFEGAQIGYTF
.	TRBD1	TRBJ2-2	TRBV9	TGTGCCAGCAGCACGGACAGGGCGAGGTGGACCGGGGAGCTGTTTTTT	CASSTDRARWTGELFF
many	.	TRBJ1-1	TRBV20-1	TGCAGTGCTAGAGATTTGGCCTTGAACACTGAAGCTTTCTTT	CSARDLALNTEAFF
few	.	TRBJ1-5	TRBV12-3/TRBV12-4	TGTGCCAGCTCCTACTCGTATCAGCCCCAGCATTTT	CASSYSYQPQHF
few	TRBD1	TRBJ2-6	TRBV11-3	TGTGCCAGCAGCTCAGACGGACAGGTTGCTTCTGGGGCCAACGTCCTGACTTTC	CASSSDGQVASGANVLTF
many	.	TRBJ2-7	TRBV28	TGTGCCAGCAGACCTATTAGCTCCTACGAGCAGTACTTC	CASRPISSYEQYF
many	.	TRBJ1-1	TRBV5-1	TGCGCCAGCAAGGGGTCCCAGATGAACACTGAAGCTTTCTTT	CASKGSQMNTEAFF
.	.	TRBJ1-5	TRBV16	TGTGCCAGCAGCCAAGCTACAGAAACTGGCAATCAGCCCCAGCATTTT	CASSQATETGNQPQHF